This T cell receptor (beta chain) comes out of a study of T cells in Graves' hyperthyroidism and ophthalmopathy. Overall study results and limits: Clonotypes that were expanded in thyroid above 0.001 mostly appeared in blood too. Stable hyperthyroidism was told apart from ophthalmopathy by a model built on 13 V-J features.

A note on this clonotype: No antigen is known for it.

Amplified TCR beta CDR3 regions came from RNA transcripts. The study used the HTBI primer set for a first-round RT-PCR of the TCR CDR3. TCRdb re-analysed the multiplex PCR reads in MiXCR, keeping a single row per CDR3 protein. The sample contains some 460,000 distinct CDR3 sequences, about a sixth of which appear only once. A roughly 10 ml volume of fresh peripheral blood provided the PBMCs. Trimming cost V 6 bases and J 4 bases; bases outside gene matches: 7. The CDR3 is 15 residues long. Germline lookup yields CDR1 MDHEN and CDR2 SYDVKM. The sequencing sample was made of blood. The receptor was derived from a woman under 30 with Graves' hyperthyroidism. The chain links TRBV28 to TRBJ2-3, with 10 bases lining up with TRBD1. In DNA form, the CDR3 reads TGTGCCAGCAGCGGACCGGGACAGGGGTCAGATACGCAGTATTTT. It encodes CASSGPGQGSDTQYF.